These 30 T cell receptor beta chains were all obtained from the same sample, sequenced in a study of regulatory T cells in long-lasting Graves disease. Time point: newly diagnosed GD, antithyroid drugs for less than 3 months. Isolated PBMC RNA provided the starting material for the TCR library. The authors built TCR beta libraries using iRepertoire HTBI primers and Arm-PCR of CDR3 regions. From the multiplex PCR reads, TCRdb called clonotypes with MiXCR, one entry per CDR3 protein. The sample holds fewer than 350,000 distinct CDR3 sequences, about 20% seen once. This sample comprised peripheral blood mononuclear cells (PBMCs), obtained at new diagnosis, from a patient treated with antithyroid drugs. These receptors originate from a female donor with Graves disease.

The chain is built from TRBV19 and TRBJ1-5; 8 positions match TRBD1. With V trimmed by 1 base and J by 3 bases, 8 bases remained unmatched. The CDR3 consists of 17 residues. The germline gives CDR1 LNHDA, CDR2 SQIVND (reference sequence). CDR3 nucleotides: TGTGCCAGTAGTATAGCCCCCGGACAGGGCCACAATCAGCCCCAGCATTTT. Protein: CASSIAPGQGHNQPQHF.

This clonotype was detected many times. This chain links TRBV28 with TRBJ2-7; TRBD2 matches 7 bases. Trimming took 4 bases from V and 5 from J; bases not matched to a gene: 11. The CDR3 totals 15 residues. CDR1 and CDR2 (germline): MDHEN, SYDVKM. CDR3 sequence reads: CASSSRFDRGDEQYF. CDR3 bases: TGTGCCAGCAGTTCCCGGTTTGACCGGGGGGACGAGCAGTACTTC.

This clonotype was picked up many times. The chain has TRBV28 and TRBJ1-5, with 10 bases that match TRBD1. Germline V gene lookup returns CDR1 MDHEN and CDR2 SYDVKM. Germline trimming cut 11 bases from V and 7 bases from J; bases unmatched to any gene: 8. CDR3 length: 13 amino acids. CDR3 amino acids: CAGDRGSGQPQHF. As DNA, the CDR3 is TGTGCCGGGGACAGGGGATCTGGACAGCCCCAGCATTTT.

At least ten counts were recorded for this clonotype. The rearrangement uses TRBV6-1 and TRBJ2-5; the D gene is possibly TRBD2 (5 bases). The CDR3 spans 13 residues. CDR1 is MNHNS, CDR2 SASEGT, per germline. Trimming took 6 bases from V and 5 from J, leaving 13 bases between them. CDR3 amino acids: CASSPGGGETQYF. Here the CDR3 DNA reads TGTGCCAGCAGCCCCGGAGGAGGTGAGACCCAGTACTTC.

The rearrangement links TRBV11-2 to TRBJ1-4; no clear D. The CDR3 spans 14 residues. V was shortened by 6 bases and J by 2 bases, with 10 bases between the two germline ends. CDR1 and CDR2 from the germline V gene are SGHAT and FQNNGV. This chain's CDR3 is CASRPPVTNEKLFF. In nucleotides, the CDR3 is TGTGCCAGCAGACCCCCGGTGACTAATGAAAAACTGTTTTTT.

At least ten counts were recorded for this clonotype. This chain connects TRBV11-2 to TRBJ2-7; D ambiguous. The CDR3 contains 16 residues. The germline V gene has CDR1 SGHAT and CDR2 FQNNGV. Trimming removed 1 base at V and 2 bases at J, with 15 bases between. The CDR3 nucleotides read TGTGCCAGCAGCTTAGGAGGCCCGGGTCCCACCTACGAGCAGTACTTC. This codes for CASSLGGPGPTYEQYF.

Comments on this clonotype: A much larger clone differs by one base, so this may be a read error. Since the CDR3 does not end with the conserved phenylalanine or tryptophan, this likely comes from a read error. The chain couples TRBV6-1 to TRBJ2-5; 7 nucleotides agree with TRBD1. The CDR3 contains 14 residues. The germline V gene encodes CDR1 MNHNS and CDR2 SASEGT. V was clipped by 7 bases and J by 0 bases; unmatched bases: 5. The CDR3 bases are TGTGCCAGCACAGCGACAGGGTACCAAGAGACCCAGTACTCC. Amino acids: CASTATGYQETQYS.

This clonotype has ten or more counts. The chain couples TRBV7-8 to TRBJ2-7; possibly TRBD1 for D (6 bases). V was pared by 5 bases and J by 4 bases, with 21 bases between. The germline V gene encodes CDR1 SGHVS and CDR2 FQNEAQ. This CDR3 is built from 16 residues. CDR3 sequence reads: CASSTRTENLRYEQYF. CDR3 bases: TGTGCCAGCAGCACGCGGACAGAGAACTTACGGTACGAGCAGTACTTC.

This clonotype has at least ten counts. The CDR3 coding sequence is TGTGCCAGTAGGGGGAAAGGGGGCAGGGACACTGAAGCTTTCTTT. Its protein product is CASRGKGGRDTEAFF. The rearrangement uses TRBV19 and TRBJ1-1; TRBD1 matches at 7 bases. The trim removed 6 bases at V and 3 bases at J, leaving 10 bases unmatched. The CDR3 runs to 15 residues. Germline V gives CDR1 LNHDA, CDR2 SQIVND (reference sequence).

This clonotype has a count of ten or more. The chain links TRBV28 to TRBJ2-3; 10 nucleotides agree with TRBD2. The J segment lost 7 bases and the V segment lost 5 bases, leaving 6 bases of the junction unmatched. The CDR3 totals 14 residues. CDR1 and CDR2 from the germline V gene are MDHEN and SYDVKM. The CDR3: CASSPLAGDNTQYF. CDR3 coding DNA: TGTGCCAGCAGTCCCCTAGCGGGAGATAATACGCAGTATTTT.

This clonotype was detected ten times or more. This chain connects TRBV6-9 to TRBJ2-7; D is ambiguous. CDR1 and CDR2 from the germline V gene are MNHGY and SVAAGI. With 3 bases removed from V and 0 bases from J, the gap between germline ends came to 9 bases. The CDR3 totals 14 residues. CDR3 residues: CASSYGRSSYEQYF. The DNA of the CDR3 is TGTGCCAGCAGTTACGGCAGGAGCTCCTACGAGCAGTACTTC.

This clonotype was counted between two and nine times. V usage is TRBV9 and J usage is TRBJ2-1; D remains ambiguous. The V gene lost 3 bases and the J gene lost 3 bases, with 16 bases spanning the gap. The CDR3 length is 16 residues. CDR1 SGDLS and CDR2 YYNGEE come from the germline V gene. The CDR3 loop reads CASSASLAAYYNEQFF. In DNA form, the CDR3 reads TGTGCCAGCAGCGCCTCATTGGCGGCTTACTACAATGAGCAGTTCTTC.

The table lists this clonotype with a few counts. A read error likely explains this, since a far larger clone differs by one base. This chain links TRBV11-2 with TRBJ2-3, with 7 positions matching TRBD2. Germline CDR1 and CDR2: SGHAT and FQNNGV. Trimming removed 11 bases from V and 1 base from J; junction bases left unmatched: 12. CDR3 size: 15 residues. CDR3 DNA: TGTGCCGGCACGGACCCGGCGGGGGGCACAGATACGCAGTATTTT. Translation: CAGTDPAGGTDTQYF.

This clonotype was counted at least ten times. The V call is TRBV5-1, the J call TRBJ2-2; D perhaps matches TRBD1 (6 bases). Germline V CDR1 and CDR2: SGHRS, YFSETQ. V gave up 0 bases and J gave up 1 base, with 16 bases separating them. The CDR3 spans 18 residues. The CDR3 region is CASSLGSGEFRNTGELFF. In DNA form, the CDR3 reads TGCGCCAGCAGCTTGGGTTCAGGGGAGTTTCGGAACACCGGGGAGCTGTTTTTT.

The table lists this clonotype with many counts. V is TRBV3-1 and J is TRBJ1-1; tentatively, D is TRBD1 (5 bases). V lost 0 bases and J lost 0, with 11 bases in between. The CDR3 runs 16 residues. Per germline, CDR1 LGHDT and CDR2 YNNKEL (reference sequence). The CDR3 nucleotides are TGTGCCAGCAGCCAAGACAAGGACACCATGAACACTGAAGCTTTCTTT. Protein sequence: CASSQDKDTMNTEAFF.

V is TRBV28 and J is TRBJ1-2; 8 bases match TRBD1. CDR1 is MDHEN and CDR2 is SYDVKM in the germline V gene. The CDR3 is 15 residues long. Germline trimming cut 5 bases from V and 7 bases from J; bases unmatched to any gene: 12. As DNA, the CDR3 is TGTGCCAGCAGTCCCGGACAGGGCTTTCTCGGTGGCTACACCTTC. Protein: CASSPGQGFLGGYTF.

This sequence joins TRBV7-2 and TRBJ1-1; D gene unclear. Germline CDR1 and CDR2: SGHTA and FQGNSA. The CDR3 has 14 residues. V was pared by 5 bases and J by 3 bases, with 13 bases between. CDR3 in amino acids: CASSRLTVDTEAFF. The DNA for the CDR3 is TGTGCCAGCAGCCGCCTCACGGTTGACACTGAAGCTTTCTTT.

On this clonotype itself: A read error likely explains this, since a far larger clone differs by one base. This chain connects TRBV2 to TRBJ1-4; 7 bases fit TRBD1. CDR1 SNHLY and CDR2 FYNNEI come from the germline V gene. J was trimmed by 8 bases and V by 5 bases; bases with no gene match: 8. There are 14 residues in the CDR3. CDR3 sequence: CASSPPTGREKLFF. CDR3 nucleotide sequence: TGTGCCAGCAGTCCCCCGACAGGGAGGGAAAAACTGTTTTTT.

This clonotype was counted ten times or more. The chain joins TRBV28 to TRBJ1-5; D may be TRBD1 (5 bases). CDR1 MDHEN and CDR2 SYDVKM come from the germline V gene. Trimming pared 2 bases from V and 5 bases from J, leaving 10 bases between. The CDR3 has 14 residues. As DNA, the CDR3 is TGTGCCAGCAGTTTAGGAACAGGCTATCAGCCCCAGCATTTT. Translating gives CASSLGTGYQPQHF. Based on the CDR3 plus reference TRBV28 and TRBJ1-5, the full variable domain is DVKVTQSSRYLVKRTGEKVFLECVQDMDHENMFWYRQDPGLGLRLIYFSYDVKMKEKGDIPEGYSVSREKKERFSLILESASTNQTSMYLCASSLGTGYQPQHFGDGTRLSIL.

This clonotype was counted ten times or more. J is TRBJ1-3 and V is TRBV30, with unresolved D. V was trimmed by 3 bases and J by 5 bases, leaving 20 bases between them. The CDR3 length is 16 residues. The germline gives CDR1 GTSNPN, CDR2 SVGIG (reference sequence). The DNA for the CDR3 is TGTGCCTGGAGACCCTCCGGTCAGCAGGCGAGAAACACCATATATTTT. Amino acid sequence: CAWRPSGQQARNTIYF.

This clonotype was counted at least ten times. CDR3 region: CASSLEGSSGGNQPQHF. CDR3 in DNA: TGCGCCAGCAGCTTGGAGGGGTCCTCGGGAGGCAATCAGCCCCAGCATTTT. J is TRBJ1-5 and V is TRBV5-1; maybe TRBD1 (5 bases). V lost 0 bases to trimming and J lost 2 bases, with 15 bases between them. This CDR3 has 17 residues. In germline, CDR1 is SGHRS, CDR2 YFSETQ.

This clonotype was recorded a few times. The chain links TRBV3-1 to TRBJ2-2; D gene ambiguous. The ends were cut back, 5 bases at V and 2 bases at J, with 9 bases in the middle. This CDR3 contains 14 residues. The germline V gene has CDR1 LGHDT and CDR2 YNNKEL (reference sequence). The CDR3 sequence: CASSSSENTGELFF. The CDR3 region has the DNA TGTGCCAGCAGCTCATCAGAAAACACCGGGGAGCTGTTTTTT.

This clonotype occurred many times. V usage is TRBV29-1 and J usage is TRBJ1-4, with a tentative D call TRBD1 (6 bases). The CDR3 has 13 residues. Germline-derived CDR1 and CDR2 are SQVTM and ANQGSEA. The ends were cut back, 5 bases at V and 3 bases at J, with 10 bases in the middle. CDR3 DNA sequence: TGCAGCGTTTGTGAGGGGGCTAATGAAAAACTGTTTTTT. Amino acid sequence: CSVCEGANEKLFF.

This clonotype was recorded many times. The V and J genes are TRBV13 and TRBJ1-2; TRBD1 matches at 9 bases. From germline, CDR1 is PRHDT and CDR2 FYEKMQ (reference sequence). There are 13 residues in the CDR3. Trimming cost V 3 bases and J 6 bases; bases outside gene matches: 2. The CDR3 DNA follows: TGTGCCAGCAGCTTCGACAGGGGGGATGGCTACACCTTC. It translates to CASSFDRGDGYTF.

This clonotype was counted many times. The chain carries TRBV27 and TRBJ2-1; D is perhaps TRBD2 (5 bases). The CDR3 loop spans 15 amino acids. Germline-derived CDR1 and CDR2 are MNHEY and SMNVEV (reference sequence). Trimming removed 10 bases from V and 0 bases from J, with 16 bases in between. CDR3 sequence (DNA): TGTGCCAAAATTAGCCGGGAAAGCTCCTACAATGAGCAGTTCTTC. Translation: CAKISRESSYNEQFF.

The chain uses TRBV28 and TRBJ2-3; D tentatively reads TRBD1 or TRBD2 (5 bases each). The V end lost 4 bases, the J end lost 3 bases, and 11 bases lay between the germline ends. This CDR3 spans 14 amino acids. Germline V gene lookup returns CDR1 MDHEN and CDR2 SYDVKM. The CDR3 bases are TGTGCCAGCAGTTCGGGACGGCCAACAGATACGCAGTATTTT. It is translated as CASSSGRPTDTQYF.

This clonotype was counted only a few times. V usage is TRBV28 and J usage is TRBJ2-7, with 9 nucleotides matching TRBD1. Germline V lookup: CDR1 MDHEN, CDR2 SYDVKM. The length of the CDR3 is 16 residues. Losses at the gene ends were 5 bases for V and 0 bases for J; bases not matched to a gene: 8. The CDR3 loop reads CASSPSGTGFSYEQYF. The CDR3 region has the DNA TGTGCCAGCAGTCCCTCCGGGACAGGGTTCTCCTACGAGCAGTACTTC.

The gene calls are TRBV29-1 and TRBJ2-1; 9 nucleotides align to TRBD1. The CDR3 spans 14 residues. The V and J ends lost 5 bases and 7 bases, in that order; junction bases with no gene match: 9. Germline values: CDR1 SQVTM, CDR2 ANQGSEA. CDR3 region: CSVNPGTGTNEQFF. CDR3 nucleotide sequence: TGCAGCGTTAACCCCGGGACAGGGACAAATGAGCAGTTCTTC.

J is TRBJ2-7 and V is TRBV5-1; D assignment may be TRBD1 or TRBD2 (6 bases each). V shed 0 bases and J shed 0 bases, with 10 bases lying between them. CDR3 length equals 15 residues. The germline V gene has CDR1 SGHRS and CDR2 YFSETQ. CDR3 bases: TGCGCCAGCAGCTTGGTCCCGGGGGCCTCCTACGAGCAGTACTTC. This translates into CASSLVPGASYEQYF.

V and J are TRBV6-5 and TRBJ2-1, with 7 positions matching TRBD1. With 0 bases clipped from V and 6 bases from J, the junction kept 5 bases outside the gene matches. There are 15 residues in the CDR3. CDR1 is MNHEY, CDR2 SVGAGI, per germline. The CDR3 loop reads CASSYSKGALNEQFF. The CDR3 DNA reads TGTGCCAGCAGTTACTCGAAGGGGGCCCTCAATGAGCAGTTCTTC.